This TCR beta chain was recorded in a study of blood T cell repertoires in COVID-19. This clone appeared a few times. In the original processing: Amplified reference gene primers provided the basis for estimating nucleated cell counts. This table comes from immunoSEQ multiplex PCR, and its TCRdb copy is limited to in-frame clones, with some not included. D and trimming come from the DNA, and the V and J calls and clone size come from that table. This sample has 100,000 to 150,000 clones, with 75% to 90% found just once. Germline assignment: CDR1 KGHSH and CDR2 LQKENI. This CDR3 region has 14 residues. Germline trimming cut 1 base from V and 3 bases from J; bases unmatched to any gene: 2.

The J gene is TRBJ2-5, the V gene TRBV18; the match to TRBD1 covers 7 bases. The clonotype comes from a man in his 70s with acute or convalescent COVID-19. The sample was peripheral blood. CDR3 nucleotide sequence: TGTGCCAGCTCACCACGAACAGGGGAAGAGACCCAGTACTTC. Translation gives CASSPRTGEETQYF.